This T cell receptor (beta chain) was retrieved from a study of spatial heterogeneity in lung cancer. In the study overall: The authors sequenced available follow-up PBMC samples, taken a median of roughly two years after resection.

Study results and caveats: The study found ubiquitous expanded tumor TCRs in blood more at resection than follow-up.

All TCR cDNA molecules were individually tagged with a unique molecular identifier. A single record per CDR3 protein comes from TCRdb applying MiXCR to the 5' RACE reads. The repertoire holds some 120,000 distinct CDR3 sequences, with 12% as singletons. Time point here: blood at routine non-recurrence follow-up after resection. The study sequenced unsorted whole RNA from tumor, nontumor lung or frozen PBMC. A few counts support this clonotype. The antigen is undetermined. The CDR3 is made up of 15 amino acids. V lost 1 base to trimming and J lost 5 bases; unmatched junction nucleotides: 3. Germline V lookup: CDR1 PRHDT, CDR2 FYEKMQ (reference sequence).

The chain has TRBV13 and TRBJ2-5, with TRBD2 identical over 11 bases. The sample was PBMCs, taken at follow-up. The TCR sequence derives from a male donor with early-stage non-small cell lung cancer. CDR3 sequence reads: CASSLVAGGLETQYF. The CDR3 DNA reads TGTGCCAGCAGCTTAGTAGCGGGGGGGCTCGAGACCCAGTACTTC.